This T cell receptor (beta chain) was recorded in a study of T cells expressing NK-cell markers. TCRdb processed the 5' RACE reads again and assigns one entry to each CDR3 protein, with no DNA. The table gives about 450,000 distinct CDR3 sequences; the top ten clones make up 6% to 8% of it. The V gene's germline CDR1 is SQVTM and CDR2 ANQGSEA. The length of the CDR3 is 14 residues. Sequenced: blood T cells: a sorted CD56 or NKG2C T cell subset, CD4+ or CD8+ T cells, or bulk PBMC T cells (not recorded which). This clonotype was sampled from a woman between 18 and 70 years old in good health. The chain employs TRBV29-1 and TRBJ2-7. CDR3 region: CSVEEIEAGYEQYF.